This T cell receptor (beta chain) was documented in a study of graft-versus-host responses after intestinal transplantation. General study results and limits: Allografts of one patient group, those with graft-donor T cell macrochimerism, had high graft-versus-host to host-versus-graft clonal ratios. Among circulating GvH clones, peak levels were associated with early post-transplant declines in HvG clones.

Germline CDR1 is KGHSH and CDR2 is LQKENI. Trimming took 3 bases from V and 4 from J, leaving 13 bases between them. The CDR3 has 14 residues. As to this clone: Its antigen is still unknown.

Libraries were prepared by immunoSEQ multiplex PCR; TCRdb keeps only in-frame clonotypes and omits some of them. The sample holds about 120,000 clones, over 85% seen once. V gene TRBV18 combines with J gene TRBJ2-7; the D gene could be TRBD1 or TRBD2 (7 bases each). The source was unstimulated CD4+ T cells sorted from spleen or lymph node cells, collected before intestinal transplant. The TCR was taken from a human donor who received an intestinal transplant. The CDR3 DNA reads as TGTGCCAGCTCACCGGGAGGGGGCACGTACGAGCAGTACTTC. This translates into CASSPGGGTYEQYF. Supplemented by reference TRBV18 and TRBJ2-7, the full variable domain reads NAGVMQNPRHLVRRRGQEARLRCSPMKGHSHVYWYRQLPEEGLKFMVYLQKENIIDESGMPKERFSAEFPKEGPSILRIQQVVRGDSAAYFCASSPGGGTYEQYFGPGTRLTVT.